Each of the 10 T cell receptor beta chains below was sequenced from the same sample in a study of breast tumors, draining lymph nodes, adjacent tissues. TCRdb redid the calling of the multiplex PCR reads with MiXCR, one entry per CDR3 protein. This table has over 150,000 distinct CDR3 sequences, around 33% appearing once. Axillary draining lymph nodes of breast cancer patients supplied the node samples. Sequenced input: axillary lymph node tissue. The receptors derive from a female donor with breast cancer. Some clones in this sample may be carry-over from other donors' samples.

V gene TRBV7-9 combines with J gene TRBJ1-1, with a possible D match to TRBD1 (6 bases). In germline, CDR1 is SEHNR, CDR2 FQNEAQ (reference sequence). The CDR3 is 16 residues long. Trimming removed 1 base at V and 6 bases at J, with 18 bases between. Here the CDR3 reads CASSLVSLGGTAEAFF. The CDR3 DNA reads as TGTGCCAGCAGCTTAGTGTCATTAGGGGGGACGGCTGAAGCTTTCTTT. Variable domain in full (rest from reference TRBV7-9 and TRBJ1-1): DTGVSQNPRHKITKRGQNVTFRCDPISEHNRLYWYRQTLGQGPEFLTYFQNEAQLEKSRLLSDRFSAERPKGSFSTLEIQRTEQGDSAMYLCASSLVSLGGTAEAFFGQGTRLTVV.

This clonotype has at least ten counts. The V call is TRBV7-8, the J call TRBJ1-5, with 7 nucleotides matching TRBD1. Looked up from germline, CDR1 is SGHVS and CDR2 is FQNEAQ. The V segment lost 2 bases and the J segment 3 bases; nucleotides outside the gene matches: 13. This CDR3 has 18 residues. The CDR3 coding sequence is TGTGCCAGCAGCTTATTAGGGGGCGCGGGAGCTTTCAATCAGCCCCAGCATTTT. This sequence encodes CASSLLGGAGAFNQPQHF.

This clonotype has ten or more counts. This chain connects TRBV2 to TRBJ1-6, with D unclear. V was trimmed by 0 bases and J by 7 bases, leaving 7 bases between them. The CDR3 is 14 residues long. Germline assignment: CDR1 SNHLY and CDR2 FYNNEI. CDR3 DNA: TGTGCCAGCAGTGAAGCTTCCCGGAATTCACCCCTCCACTTT. It codes for CASSEASRNSPLHF.

The chain links TRBV11-1 to TRBJ1-5, with unresolved D. Germline assignment: CDR1 SGHAT and CDR2 FQDESV (reference sequence). V was cut by 2 bases and J by 9 bases, with 8 bases left in between. CDR3 length: 12 residues. The CDR3 is CASSLCRGPQHF. DNA of the CDR3: TGTGCCAGCAGCTTATGCCGGGGGCCCCAGCATTTT.

Many counts were recorded for this clonotype. The rearrangement joins TRBV19 to TRBJ2-1; TRBD2 matches 11 bases. Trimming took 6 bases from V and 7 from J; bases not matched to a gene: 8. The CDR3 consists of 15 residues. The germline CDR1 and CDR2 sequences are LNHDA and SQIVND (reference sequence). The CDR3 DNA reads TGTGCCAGTAGGGACGGGACTAGCGGAGGGAATGAGCAGTTCTTC. It encodes CASRDGTSGGNEQFF.

This clonotype was seen repeatedly, ten times or more. The rearrangement joins TRBV6-4 to TRBJ1-3; the D gene is possibly TRBD1 (5 bases). CDR1 MRHNA and CDR2 SNTAGT come from the germline V gene. With 7 bases removed from V and 0 bases from J, the gap between germline ends came to 19 bases. The CDR3 totals 17 residues. CDR3 sequence (DNA): TGTGCCAGCACCCAGATCCCGGGACTCACCTCTGGAAACACCATATATTTT. Its translation is CASTQIPGLTSGNTIYF.

In this sample, this clonotype turned up many times. The rearrangement joins TRBV4-3 to TRBJ2-7, with D possibly being TRBD2 (6 bases). Trimming stripped 0 bases from V and 4 bases from J, with 13 bases between. The V gene's germline CDR1 is LGHNA and CDR2 YSLEER. This CDR3 has 15 amino acids. As DNA, the CDR3 is TGCGCCAGCAGCCAAGAGACGGGAGAGGTGTACGAGCAGTACTTC. Translating gives CASSQETGEVYEQYF.

This clonotype was picked up many times. This chain uses TRBV9 with TRBJ2-1; TRBD1 agrees at 7 bases. With 0 bases clipped from V and 7 bases from J, the junction kept 7 bases outside the gene matches. The CDR3 totals 15 residues. CDR1 SGDLS and CDR2 YYNGEE come from the germline V gene. Written as DNA, the CDR3 is TGTGCCAGCAGCGTAGGACAGGGAGTACCTAATGAGCAGTTCTTC. Its protein product is CASSVGQGVPNEQFF. The whole variable domain, remainder taken from reference TRBV9 and TRBJ2-1, is DSGVTQTPKHLITATGQRVTLRCSPRSGDLSVYWYQQSLDQGLQFLIQYYNGEERAKGNILERFSAQQFPDLHSELNLSSLELGDSALYFCASSVGQGVPNEQFFGPGTRLTVL.

The table lists this clonotype with many counts. The V call is TRBV12-3 or TRBV12-4, the J call TRBJ1-2; no firm D call. The CDR3 has 14 residues. Trimming pared 3 bases from V and 4 bases from J, leaving 12 bases between. The CDR3 nucleotides read TGTGCCAGCAGTTTCGCGCTCGGGTTCTATGGCTACACCTTC. This codes for CASSFALGFYGYTF.

This clonotype was observed at least ten times. This chain joins TRBV19 and TRBJ1-2; 8 bases are shared with TRBD1. Germline V gene lookup returns CDR1 LNHDA and CDR2 SQIVND (reference sequence). Germline trimming cut 10 bases from V and 7 bases from J; bases unmatched to any gene: 11. CDR3 size: 13 residues. The CDR3 DNA reads TGTGCCACTACCGGGCAGGGGGCGTTTGGCTACACCTTC. Its translation is CATTGQGAFGYTF.